These T cell receptor beta chains were read from a single sample in a study of response to subunit inactivated influenza vaccine. TCRdb passed the RT-PCR reads through MiXCR, listing each CDR3 protein once. The sample contains roughly 760,000 distinct CDR3 sequences, over 20% of which appear only once. The material was PBMCs from blood, obtained 4 to 6 days after vaccination. The receptors were gathered from a man in his forties or fifties who received an inactivated influenza vaccine. Both conserved end residues are part of each CDR3. D genes are given only for firm matches. Some rows have no size entry. The others give once, few or many, or a class for an expanded clone.

j_call clone_size v_call d_call cdr3_aa cdr3_nt
TRBJ1-5 once TRBV4-2 - CASSQWDCSNQPQHF TGTGCCAGCAGCCAGTGGGACTGTAGCAATCAGCCCCAGCATTTT
TRBJ2-7 few TRBV16 - CASSQSGRGGYEQYF TGTGCCAGCAGCCAATCGGGAAGGGGGGGCTACGAGCAGTACTTC
TRBJ2-1 - TRBV20-1 TRBD2 CSASSLAGVGNEQFF TGCAGTGCTAGTTCGCTAGCGGGAGTGGGCAATGAGCAGTTCTTC
TRBJ2-2 - TRBV29-1 TRBD1 CSVEDPLRQGEHPTGELFF TGCAGCGTTGAAGATCCGTTAAGACAGGGGGAACACCCCACCGGGGAGCTGTTTTTT
TRBJ2-3 many TRBV10-3 TRBD1 CAINGQGVTDTQYF TGTGCCATCAATGGACAGGGTGTGACAGATACGCAGTATTTT
TRBJ1-6 - TRBV20-1 - CSARWQGNSPLHF TGCAGTGCTAGGTGGCAGGGAAACTCACCCCTCCACTTT
TRBJ2-3 - TRBV25-1 TRBD2 CASRETSGGHGTQYF TGTGCCAGCAGGGAGACTAGCGGGGGACACGGTACGCAGTATTTT
TRBJ2-3 few TRBV6-1 - CASFWWEVTDTQYF TGTGCCAGCTTCTGGTGGGAGGTCACAGATACGCAGTATTTT
TRBJ2-3 few TRBV25-1 TRBD1 CASSDPGGTDTQYF TGTGCCAGCAGTGATCCAGGGGGAACAGATACGCAGTATTTT
TRBJ2-4 - TRBV6-5 TRBD1 CASSYSTTGGRGNIQYF TGTGCCAGCAGTTACTCTACGACAGGGGGTCGAGGAAACATTCAGTACTTC
TRBJ2-3 few TRBV5-4 - CASSLVWGGHPDTQYF TGTGCCAGCAGCTTGGTGTGGGGGGGCCATCCAGATACGCAGTATTTT
TRBJ2-1 - TRBV5-5 TRBD2 CASSLDWTSGSSYNEQFF TGTGCCAGCAGCTTGGATTGGACTAGCGGGAGCTCCTACAATGAGCAGTTCTTC
TRBJ2-7 - TRBV7-2 TRBD2 CASSRAGGLIYEQYF TGTGCCAGCAGCCGAGCGGGGGGGCTAATTTACGAGCAGTACTTC
TRBJ1-1 few TRBV20-1 - CSAKRGGQPTEAFF TGCAGTGCCAAACGGGGGGGCCAACCCACCGAAGCTTTCTTT
TRBJ2-7 few TRBV20-1 - CSASKPAELDEQYF TGCAGTGCTAGTAAGCCCGCGGAGTTGGACGAGCAGTACTTC
TRBJ1-3 - TRBV12-3/TRBV12-4 TRBD1 CASSAQGGAGNTIYF TGTGCCAGCAGTGCTCAGGGGGGGGCTGGAAACACCATATATTTT
TRBJ1-2 few TRBV12-3/TRBV12-4 - CASEGINYGYTF TGTGCCAGCGAGGGGATTAACTATGGCTACACCTTC
TRBJ1-1 few TRBV6-5 - CASSYPPMGGGTEAFF TGTGCCAGCAGTTACCCGCCGATGGGGGGGGGCACTGAAGCTTTCTTT
TRBJ2-7 few TRBV5-1 TRBD1 CASSSRQGRSYEQYF TGCGCCAGCAGCTCTAGACAGGGTCGGTCCTACGAGCAGTACTTC
TRBJ1-5 few TRBV6-1 - CASSANSGQPQHF TGTGCCAGCAGTGCCAACAGTGGTCAGCCCCAGCATTTT
TRBJ1-2 few TRBV3-1 - CASSQDRLLRKDYGYTF TGTGCCAGCAGCCAAGACCGGTTGCTTCGGAAGGATTATGGCTACACCTTC
TRBJ2-5 - TRBV29-1 TRBD2 CSVRSGSLETQYF TGCAGCGTTAGAAGCGGGAGTTTAGAGACCCAGTACTTC
TRBJ2-1 - TRBV5-1 - CASSSGGVYNEQFF TGCGCCAGCAGCTCCGGGGGCGTCTACAATGAGCAGTTCTTC
TRBJ1-1 - TRBV5-1 TRBD1 CASSPRTGGGTEAFF TGCGCCAGCAGCCCTCGGACAGGAGGAGGAACTGAAGCTTTCTTT
TRBJ1-5 - TRBV7-2 TRBD1 CASSIRQGDQPQHF TGTGCCAGCAGCATTCGACAGGGTGATCAGCCCCAGCATTTT
TRBJ2-5 - TRBV24-1 - CATSDSGGAVYQETQYF TGTGCCACCAGTGACTCTGGGGGTGCGGTGTACCAAGAGACCCAGTACTTC
TRBJ2-7 few TRBV7-9 - CASSLVSGNPYEQYF TGTGCCAGCAGCTTAGTTTCTGGGAACCCCTACGAGCAGTACTTC
TRBJ2-2 few TRBV7-9 - CASSLGAARLRVGELFF TGTGCCAGCAGCTTAGGTGCAGCCCGTTTAAGAGTTGGGGAGCTGTTTTTT
TRBJ2-7 - TRBV11-1 - CASSLDGVQGESFYEQYF TGTGCCAGCAGCTTAGATGGGGTTCAGGGTGAGTCCTTCTACGAGCAGTACTTC
TRBJ2-4 few TRBV28 - CASSSAGLAKNIQYF TGTGCCAGCAGTTCCGCAGGACTAGCCAAAAACATTCAGTACTTC
TRBJ1-1 - TRBV7-2 - CASSAVGGKNTEAFF TGTGCCAGCAGCGCTGTGGGGGGGAAGAACACTGAAGCTTTCTTT
TRBJ2-1 - TRBV28 - CASSLPRSSYNEQFF TGTGCCAGCAGTTTACCGCGGAGCTCCTACAATGAGCAGTTCTTC
TRBJ2-7 many TRBV27 TRBD2 CASSFSGLGHYEQYF TGTGCCAGCAGTTTTTCGGGACTAGGCCACTACGAGCAGTACTTC
TRBJ2-1 few TRBV6-2/TRBV6-3 - CASTRDGSVNEQFF TGTGCCAGCACCCGCGACGGGAGCGTGAATGAGCAGTTCTTC
TRBJ2-1 many TRBV10-3 TRBD2 CAIRGAGAFYNEQFF TGTGCCATCAGGGGAGCGGGGGCCTTCTACAATGAGCAGTTCTTC
TRBJ1-2 few TRBV29-1 - CSVGDGGPYGYTF TGCAGCGTAGGGGACGGAGGACCCTATGGCTACACCTTC